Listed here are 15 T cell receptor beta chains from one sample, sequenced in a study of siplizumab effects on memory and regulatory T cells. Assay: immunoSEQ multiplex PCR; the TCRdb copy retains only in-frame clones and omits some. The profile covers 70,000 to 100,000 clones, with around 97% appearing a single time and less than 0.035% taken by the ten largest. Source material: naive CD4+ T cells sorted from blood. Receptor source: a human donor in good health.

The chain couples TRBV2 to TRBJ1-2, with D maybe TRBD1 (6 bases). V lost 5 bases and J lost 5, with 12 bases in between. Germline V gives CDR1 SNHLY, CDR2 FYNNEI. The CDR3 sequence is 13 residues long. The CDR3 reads CASSPFGTYGYTF. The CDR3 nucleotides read TGTGCCAGCAGTCCTTTTGGGACATATGGCTACACCTTC.

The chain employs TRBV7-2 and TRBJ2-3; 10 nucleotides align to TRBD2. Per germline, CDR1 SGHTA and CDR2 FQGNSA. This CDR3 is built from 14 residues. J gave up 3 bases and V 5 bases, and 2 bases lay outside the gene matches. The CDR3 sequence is CASSEGLATDTQYF. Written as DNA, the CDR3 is TGTGCCAGCAGCGAGGGACTAGCGACAGATACGCAGTATTTT.

DNA of the CDR3: TGTGCCAGCAGCCGGACTAGCGGTGACACCGGGGAGCTGTTTTTT. It codes for CASSRTSGDTGELFF. The rearrangement joins TRBV5-4 to TRBJ2-2; 10 bases align to TRBD2. Germline V gene data show CDR1 as SGHNT and CDR2 as YYREEE (reference sequence). The CDR3 contains 15 residues. V was pared by 4 bases and J by 3 bases, with 3 bases of the junction left unmatched.

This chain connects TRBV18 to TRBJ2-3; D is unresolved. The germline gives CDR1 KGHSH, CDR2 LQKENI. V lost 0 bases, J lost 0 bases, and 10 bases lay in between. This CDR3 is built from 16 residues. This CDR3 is CASSPPGGASTDTQYF. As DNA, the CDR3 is TGTGCCAGCTCACCACCGGGCGGTGCTAGCACAGATACGCAGTATTTT.

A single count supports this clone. The CDR3 region is CASVSEPGVVETQYF. The DNA for the CDR3 is TGTGCCAGCGTATCCGAGCCGGGGGTGGTGGAGACCCAGTACTTC. The rearrangement links TRBV2 to TRBJ2-5; perhaps TRBD2 as D (6 bases). Germline-derived CDR1 and CDR2 are SNHLY and FYNNEI. The CDR3 is 15 amino acids. V was cut by 8 bases and J by 5 bases, with 21 bases left in between.

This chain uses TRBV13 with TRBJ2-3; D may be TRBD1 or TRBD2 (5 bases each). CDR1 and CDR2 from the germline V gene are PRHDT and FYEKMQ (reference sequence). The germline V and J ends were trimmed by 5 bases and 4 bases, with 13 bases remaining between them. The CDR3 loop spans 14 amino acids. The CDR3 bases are TGTGCCAGCAGCAGGACATCCGGGGCAGATACGCAGTATTTT. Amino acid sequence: CASSRTSGADTQYF.

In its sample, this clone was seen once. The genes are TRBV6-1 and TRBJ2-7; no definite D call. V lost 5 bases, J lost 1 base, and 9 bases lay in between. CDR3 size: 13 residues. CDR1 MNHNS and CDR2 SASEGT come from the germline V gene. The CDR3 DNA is TGTGCCAGCAGTTTGTCCCATTCCTACGAGCAGTACTTC. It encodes CASSLSHSYEQYF.

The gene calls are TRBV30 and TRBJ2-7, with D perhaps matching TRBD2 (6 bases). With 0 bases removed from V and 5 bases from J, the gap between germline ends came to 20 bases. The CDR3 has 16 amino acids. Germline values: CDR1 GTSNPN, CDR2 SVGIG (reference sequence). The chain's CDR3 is CAWSVRTPAGSHEQYF. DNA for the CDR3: TGTGCCTGGAGTGTAAGGACCCCAGCGGGCTCACACGAGCAGTACTTC.

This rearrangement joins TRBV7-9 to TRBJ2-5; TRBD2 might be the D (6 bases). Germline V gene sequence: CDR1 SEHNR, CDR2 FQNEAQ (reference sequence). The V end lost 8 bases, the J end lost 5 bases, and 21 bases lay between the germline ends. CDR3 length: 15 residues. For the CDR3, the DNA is TGTGCCAGCCCCGGGGAGCCGGGGGATCGGGAGACCCAGTACTTC. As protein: CASPGEPGDRETQYF.

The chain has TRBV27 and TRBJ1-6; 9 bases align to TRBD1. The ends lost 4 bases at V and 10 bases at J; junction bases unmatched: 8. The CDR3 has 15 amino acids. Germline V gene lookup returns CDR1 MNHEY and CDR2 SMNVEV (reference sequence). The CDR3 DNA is TGTGCCAGCAGTTCCACGGACAGGGGCAGATCACCCCTCCACTTT. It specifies CASSSTDRGRSPLHF.

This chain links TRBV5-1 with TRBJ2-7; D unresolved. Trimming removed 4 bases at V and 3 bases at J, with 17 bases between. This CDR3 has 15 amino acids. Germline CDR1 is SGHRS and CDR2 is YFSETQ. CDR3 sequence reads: CASSDKETPFYEQYF. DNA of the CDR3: TGCGCCAGCAGCGACAAGGAGACGCCTTTCTACGAGCAGTACTTC.

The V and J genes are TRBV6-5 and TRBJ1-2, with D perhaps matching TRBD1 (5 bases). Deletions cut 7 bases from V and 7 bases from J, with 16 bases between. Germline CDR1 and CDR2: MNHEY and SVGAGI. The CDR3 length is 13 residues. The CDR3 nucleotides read TGTGCCAGCACCCGTCATGGGGGTCTTGGCTACACCTTC. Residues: CASTRHGGLGYTF.

CDR3 DNA sequence: TGTGCCATCAGTGAGTGGGGAGATACGCAGTATTTT. Encoded protein: CAISEWGDTQYF. The chain employs TRBV10-3 and TRBJ2-3; no reliable D call. V lost 1 base and J 5 bases, leaving 4 bases between the germline ends. CDR3 length: 12 residues. Germline CDR1 is ENHRY and CDR2 is SYGVKD.

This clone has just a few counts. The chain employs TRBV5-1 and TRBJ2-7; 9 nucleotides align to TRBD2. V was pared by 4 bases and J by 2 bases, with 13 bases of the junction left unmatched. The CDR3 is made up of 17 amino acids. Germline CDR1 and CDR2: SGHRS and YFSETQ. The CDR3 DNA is TGCGCCAGCAGCATCAATCCTGGCGGGGGGGGCCCCTACGAGCAGTACTTC. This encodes CASSINPGGGGPYEQYF.

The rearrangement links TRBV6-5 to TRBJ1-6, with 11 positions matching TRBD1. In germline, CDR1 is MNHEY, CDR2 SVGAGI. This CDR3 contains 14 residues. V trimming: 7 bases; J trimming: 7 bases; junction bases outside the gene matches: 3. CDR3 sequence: CASTRTGGNSPLHF. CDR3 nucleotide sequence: TGTGCCAGCACCAGGACAGGGGGCAATTCACCCCTCCACTTT.